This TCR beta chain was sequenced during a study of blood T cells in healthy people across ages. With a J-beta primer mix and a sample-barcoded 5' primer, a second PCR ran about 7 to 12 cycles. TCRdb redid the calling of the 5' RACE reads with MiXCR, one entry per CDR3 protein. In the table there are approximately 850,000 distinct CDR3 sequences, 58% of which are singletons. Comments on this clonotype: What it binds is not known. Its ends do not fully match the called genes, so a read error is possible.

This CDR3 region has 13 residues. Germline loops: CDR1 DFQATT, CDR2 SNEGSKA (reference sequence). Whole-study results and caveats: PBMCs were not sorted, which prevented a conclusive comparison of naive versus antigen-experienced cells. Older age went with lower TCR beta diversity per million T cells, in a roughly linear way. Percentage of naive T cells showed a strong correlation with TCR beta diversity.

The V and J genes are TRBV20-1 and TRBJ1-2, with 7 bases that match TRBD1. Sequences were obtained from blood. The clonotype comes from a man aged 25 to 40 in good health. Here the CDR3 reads CSAASTGDYGHTF. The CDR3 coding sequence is TGCAGTGCTGCCTCCACAGGGGACTATGGCCACACCTTC.